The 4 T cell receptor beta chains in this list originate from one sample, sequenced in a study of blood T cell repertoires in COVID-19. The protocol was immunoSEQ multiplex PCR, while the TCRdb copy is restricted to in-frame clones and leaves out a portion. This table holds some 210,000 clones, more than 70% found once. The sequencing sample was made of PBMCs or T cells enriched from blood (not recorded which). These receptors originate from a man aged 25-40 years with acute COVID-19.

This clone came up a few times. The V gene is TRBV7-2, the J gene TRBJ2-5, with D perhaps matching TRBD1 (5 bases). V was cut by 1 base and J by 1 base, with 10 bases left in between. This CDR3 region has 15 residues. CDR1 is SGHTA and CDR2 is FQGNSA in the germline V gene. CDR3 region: CASSLVSGLQETQYF. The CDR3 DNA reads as TGTGCCAGCAGCTTAGTTTCAGGGCTCCAAGAGACCCAGTACTTC. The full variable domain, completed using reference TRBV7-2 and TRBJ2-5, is GAGVSQSPSNKVTEKGKDVELRCDPISGHTALYWYRQSLGQGLEFLIYFQGNSAPDKSGLPSDRFSAERTGGSVSTLTIQRTQQEDSAVYLCASSLVSGLQETQYFGPGTRLLVL.

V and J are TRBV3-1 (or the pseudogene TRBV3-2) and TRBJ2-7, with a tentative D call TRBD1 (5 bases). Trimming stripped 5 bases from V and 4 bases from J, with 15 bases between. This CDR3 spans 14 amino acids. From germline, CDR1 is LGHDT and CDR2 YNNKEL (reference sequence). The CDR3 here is CASSTLAREYEQYF. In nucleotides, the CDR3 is TGTGCCAGCAGCACCCTGGCCAGGGAATACGAGCAGTACTTC.

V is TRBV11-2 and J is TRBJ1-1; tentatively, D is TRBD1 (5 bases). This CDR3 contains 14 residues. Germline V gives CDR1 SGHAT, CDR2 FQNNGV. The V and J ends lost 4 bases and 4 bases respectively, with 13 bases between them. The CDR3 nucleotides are TGTGCCAGCAGCTCGACCGGGGGGGTCACTGAAGCTTTCTTT. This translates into CASSSTGGVTEAFF.

The CDR3 sequence is CASSTPGQGEAFF. The CDR3 bases are TGTGCCAGCAGCACTCCGGGACAGGGTGAAGCTTTCTTT. The J gene is TRBJ1-1, the V gene TRBV7-3; 9 nucleotides agree with TRBD1. This CDR3 comprises 13 residues. Germline V CDR1 and CDR2: SGHTA, FQGTGA. V dropped 5 bases and J dropped 7; count of bases not matched to a gene: 5.